These T cell receptor beta chains were read from a single sample in a study of blood T cell repertoires in COVID-19. This table comes from immunoSEQ multiplex PCR, and its TCRdb copy is limited to in-frame clones, with some not included. The sample records 300,000 to 450,000 clones, approximately 86% being singletons. The specimen was peripheral blood. These receptor sequences come from a human donor in a cohort sampled during active COVID-19. Each CDR3 is given with its conserved first and last residue. Each record gives: V gene, J gene, D gene, clone size, CDR3 protein, CDR3 DNA. A D gene is named only where the DNA matches it firmly. Size is stated for part of the rows, as once, few or many counts, or as a class when the clone is expanded.

TRBV29-1	TRBJ2-2	TRBD2	.	CSVQRTSGGPNTGELFF	TGCAGCGTGCAGCGGACTAGCGGGGGGCCGAACACCGGGGAGCTGTTTTTT
TRBV6-5	TRBJ2-7	TRBD1	once	CASSSAGTGVEQYF	TGTGCCAGCAGTTCGGCCGGGACAGGGGTCGAGCAGTACTTC
TRBV2	TRBJ1-5	.	.	CASSPQGQPQHF	TGTGCCAGCAGCCCTCAGGGTCAGCCCCAGCATTTT
TRBV28	TRBJ1-5	.	.	CASSPPVGNQPQHF	TGTGCCAGCAGTCCTCCGGTAGGCAATCAGCCCCAGCATTTT
TRBV19	TRBJ1-5	.	once	CASRKGVNEGNQPQHF	TGTGCCAGCCGTAAGGGAGTGAATGAGGGCAATCAGCCCCAGCATTTT
TRBV7-9	TRBJ2-1	TRBD2	once	CASSLGLLAGAGEQFF	TGTGCCAGCAGCTTAGGGCTACTAGCGGGAGCCGGGGAGCAGTTCTTC
TRBV10-3	TRBJ2-1	.	.	CAISERTSSYNEQFF	TGTGCCATCAGCGAGCGGACAAGCTCCTACAATGAGCAGTTCTTC
TRBV12-5	TRBJ1-2	TRBD1	once	CASGNSGTGYAYGYTF	TGTGCTAGTGGCAATTCCGGGACAGGGTATGCCTATGGCTACACCTTC
TRBV30	TRBJ2-4	.	.	CAWTGDGKNIQYF	TGTGCCTGGACAGGGGATGGCAAAAACATTCAGTACTTC
TRBV5-1	TRBJ2-7	TRBD2	few	CASSLGSSGDEQYF	TGCGCCAGCAGCTTGGGCTCTAGCGGGGACGAGCAGTACTTC
TRBV29-1	TRBJ1-1	.	.	CSVEENGRWDTEAFF	TGCAGCGTTGAAGAGAATGGGAGGTGGGACACTGAAGCTTTCTTT
TRBV28	TRBJ1-2	TRBD1	.	CASSPIRQGPHTF	TGTGCCAGCAGTCCTATAAGACAGGGTCCTCACACCTTC
TRBV5-1	TRBJ1-1	TRBD1	.	CASSGAGGAETSEAFF	TGCGCCAGCAGCGGCGCAGGGGGCGCGGAGACGTCTGAAGCTTTCTTT
TRBV11-3	TRBJ1-1	.	.	CASSFGGDNTEAFF	TGTGCCAGCAGCTTTGGGGGGGATAACACTGAAGCTTTCTTT
TRBV6-6	TRBJ1-1	TRBD1	.	CASRRGQANTEAFF	TGTGCCAGCAGGAGGGGACAGGCTAACACTGAAGCTTTCTTT
TRBV12-3/TRBV12-4	TRBJ1-3	.	.	CASSFGQGNTIYF	TGTGCCAGCAGTTTTGGCCAGGGAAACACCATATATTTT
TRBV4-1	TRBJ2-5	TRBD2	few	CASSQLLAGIETQYF	TGCGCCAGCAGCCAGCTTCTAGCGGGAATAGAGACCCAGTACTTC
TRBV19	TRBJ2-1	.	.	CASSPLARNYNEQFF	TGTGCCAGTAGTCCACTAGCCCGTAATTACAATGAGCAGTTCTTC
TRBV19	TRBJ1-2	TRBD1	few	CASSKRQGDGYTF	TGTGCCAGTAGTAAAAGACAGGGCGACGGCTACACCTTC
TRBV27	TRBJ2-7	TRBD2	once	CASSLRGGGQKISGRGYEQYF	TGTGCCAGCAGTTTAAGGGGTGGTGGACAGAAAATTAGCGGGAGAGGTTACGAGCAGTACTTC
TRBV6-5	TRBJ2-1	TRBD1	.	CASSYSSDRGNEQFF	TGTGCCAGCAGTTACTCTTCGGACAGGGGCAATGAGCAGTTCTTC
TRBV7-9	TRBJ2-7	TRBD1	.	CASSPGGQPHEQYF	TGTGCCAGCAGCCCAGGGGGACAGCCCCACGAGCAGTACTTC
TRBV15	TRBJ2-7	.	few	CATSRDEAYEQYF	TGTGCCACCAGCAGAGATGAGGCCTACGAGCAGTACTTC
TRBV7-2	TRBJ1-2	TRBD1	.	CASSLFSQGAGNGYTF	TGTGCCAGCAGCTTATTTTCACAGGGGGCGGGCAATGGCTACACCTTC
TRBV5-8	TRBJ1-1	.	few	CASSLRGRGTDTEAFF	TGTGCCAGCAGCTTAAGGGGACGGGGGACGGACACTGAAGCTTTCTTT
TRBV4-1	TRBJ1-2	TRBD1	once	CASSQTSLGTGDHTF	TGCGCCAGCAGCCAAACGTCCCTCGGGACAGGGGATCACACCTTC
TRBV18	TRBJ1-2	.	.	CASSPSGGEAYGYTF	TGTGCCAGCTCACCAAGCGGGGGGGAAGCCTATGGCTACACCTTC
TRBV29-1	TRBJ2-3	TRBD2	once	CSVGELGLAEDTQYF	TGCAGCGTTGGGGAGTTAGGACTAGCGGAGGATACGCAGTATTTT
TRBV27	TRBJ1-1	.	.	CASSPGRWTEAFF	TGTGCCAGCAGTCCAGGCAGATGGACTGAAGCTTTCTTT
TRBV9	TRBJ1-4	.	.	CASSVGWSQNEKLFF	TGTGCCAGCAGCGTAGGTTGGTCACAGAATGAAAAACTGTTTTTT
TRBV25-1	TRBJ1-1	TRBD1	.	CASSDRDRVNTEAFF	TGTGCCAGCAGTGACCGGGACAGGGTGAACACTGAAGCTTTCTTT
TRBV29-1	TRBJ2-5	TRBD1	few	CSVGQGQNKETQYF	TGCAGCGTCGGTCAGGGACAGAATAAAGAGACCCAGTACTTC
TRBV5-5	TRBJ2-1	.	.	CASSEGIGGSYNEQFF	TGTGCCAGCAGCGAAGGTATAGGAGGTTCCTACAATGAGCAGTTCTTC
TRBV18	TRBJ1-2	.	.	CASSPIGQSYGYTF	TGTGCCAGCTCACCGATAGGACAGTCCTATGGCTACACCTTC
TRBV19	TRBJ1-2	.	.	CASSTDRYGYTF	TGTGCCAGTAGTACGGACAGATATGGCTACACCTTC
TRBV19	TRBJ2-3	TRBD2	.	CASSRGGARADTQYF	TGTGCCAGTAGTAGGGGGGGTGCTAGAGCTGATACGCAGTATTTT